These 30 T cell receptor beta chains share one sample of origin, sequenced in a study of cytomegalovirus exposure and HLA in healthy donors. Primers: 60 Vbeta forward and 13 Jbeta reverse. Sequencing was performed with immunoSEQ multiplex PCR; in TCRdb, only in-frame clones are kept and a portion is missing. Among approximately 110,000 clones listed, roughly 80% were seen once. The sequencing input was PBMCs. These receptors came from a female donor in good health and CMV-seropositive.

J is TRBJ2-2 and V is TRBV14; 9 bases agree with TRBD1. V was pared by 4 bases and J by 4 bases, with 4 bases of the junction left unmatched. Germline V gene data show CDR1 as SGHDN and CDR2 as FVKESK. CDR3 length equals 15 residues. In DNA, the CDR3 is TGTGCCAGCAGCCCACAGGGGGCAAGCACCGGGGAGCTGTTTTTT. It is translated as CASSPQGASTGELFF.

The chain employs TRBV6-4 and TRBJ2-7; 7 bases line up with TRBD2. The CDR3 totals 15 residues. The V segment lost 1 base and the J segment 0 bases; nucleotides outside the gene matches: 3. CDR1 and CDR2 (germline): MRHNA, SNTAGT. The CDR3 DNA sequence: TGTGCCAGCAGTGACTACGAGCGGGACTCCTACGAGCAGTACTTC. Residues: CASSDYERDSYEQYF.

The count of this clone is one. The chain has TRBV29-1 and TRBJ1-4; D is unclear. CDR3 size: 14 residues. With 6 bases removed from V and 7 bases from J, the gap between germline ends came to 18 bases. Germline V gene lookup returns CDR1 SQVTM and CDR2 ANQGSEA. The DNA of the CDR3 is TGCAGCGTAACCTTGGGCAGGTTCGTTGAAAAACTGTTTTTT. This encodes CSVTLGRFVEKLFF.

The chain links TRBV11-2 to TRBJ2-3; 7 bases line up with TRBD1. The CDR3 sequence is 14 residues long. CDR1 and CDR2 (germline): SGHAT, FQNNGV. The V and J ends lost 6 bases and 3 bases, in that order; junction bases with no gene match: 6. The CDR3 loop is CASSGTAQTDTQYF. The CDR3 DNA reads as TGTGCCAGCAGTGGGACAGCCCAAACAGATACGCAGTATTTT.

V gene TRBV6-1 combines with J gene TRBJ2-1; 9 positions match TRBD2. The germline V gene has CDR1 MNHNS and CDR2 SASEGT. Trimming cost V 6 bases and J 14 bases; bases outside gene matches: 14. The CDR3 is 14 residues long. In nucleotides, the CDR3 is TGTGCCAGCAGAAAGGGGGCGGCGGGAGGGCTTGAGTTCTTC. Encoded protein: CASRKGAAGGLEFF.

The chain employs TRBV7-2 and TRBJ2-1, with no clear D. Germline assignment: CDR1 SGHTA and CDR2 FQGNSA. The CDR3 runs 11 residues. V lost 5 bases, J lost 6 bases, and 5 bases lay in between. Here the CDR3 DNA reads TGTGCCAGCAGCCCGGTCAATGAGCAGTTCTTC. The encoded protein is CASSPVNEQFF.

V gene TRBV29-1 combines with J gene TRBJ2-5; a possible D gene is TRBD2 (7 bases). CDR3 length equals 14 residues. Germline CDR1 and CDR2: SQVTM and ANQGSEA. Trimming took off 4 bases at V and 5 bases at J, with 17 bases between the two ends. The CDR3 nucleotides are TGCAGCGTTGTGGGGGGGCGCCTCCGGGAGACCCAGTACTTC. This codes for CSVVGGRLRETQYF.

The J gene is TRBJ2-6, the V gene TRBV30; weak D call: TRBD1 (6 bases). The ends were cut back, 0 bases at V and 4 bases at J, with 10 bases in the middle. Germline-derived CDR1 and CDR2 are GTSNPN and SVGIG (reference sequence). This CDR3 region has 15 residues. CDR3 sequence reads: CAWSVGQGGANVLTF. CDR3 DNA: TGTGCCTGGAGTGTAGGGCAGGGGGGGGCCAACGTCCTGACTTTC.

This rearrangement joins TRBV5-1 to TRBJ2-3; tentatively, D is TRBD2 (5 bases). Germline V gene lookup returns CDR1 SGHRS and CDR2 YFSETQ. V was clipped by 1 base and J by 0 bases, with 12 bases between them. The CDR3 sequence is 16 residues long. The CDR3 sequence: CASSLSSHASTDTQYF. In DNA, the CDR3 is TGCGCCAGCAGCTTGTCTAGCCACGCCAGCACAGATACGCAGTATTTT.

For the CDR3, the DNA is TGTGCCAGCAGCCCGACTCGCTTTAGTAATCCTGAGCAGTACTTC. Its protein is CASSPTRFSNPEQYF. V and J are TRBV7-3 and TRBJ2-7; D ambiguous. The germline gives CDR1 SGHTA, CDR2 FQGTGA. V was shortened by 5 bases and J by 7 bases, with 21 bases between the two germline ends. The CDR3 covers 15 residues.

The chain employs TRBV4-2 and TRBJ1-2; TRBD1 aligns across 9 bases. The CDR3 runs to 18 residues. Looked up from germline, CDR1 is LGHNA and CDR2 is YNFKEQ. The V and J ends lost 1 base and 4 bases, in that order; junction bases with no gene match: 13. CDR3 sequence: CASSQGLGTGRRLYGYTF. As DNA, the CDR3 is TGTGCCAGCAGCCAAGGTTTAGGGACAGGGAGGCGGCTCTATGGCTACACCTTC.

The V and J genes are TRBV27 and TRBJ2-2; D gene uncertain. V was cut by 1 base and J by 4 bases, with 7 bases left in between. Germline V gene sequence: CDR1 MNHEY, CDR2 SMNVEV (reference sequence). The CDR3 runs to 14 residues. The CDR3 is CASSLFPSTGELFF. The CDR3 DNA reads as TGTGCCAGCAGTTTATTCCCGAGCACCGGGGAGCTGTTTTTT.

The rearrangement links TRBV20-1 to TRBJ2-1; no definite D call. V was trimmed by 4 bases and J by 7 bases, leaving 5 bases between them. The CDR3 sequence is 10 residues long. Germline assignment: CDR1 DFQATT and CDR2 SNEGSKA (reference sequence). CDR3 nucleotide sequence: TGCAGTGCTACCCTAAATGAGCAGTTCTTC. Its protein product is CSATLNEQFF.

Here the CDR3 DNA reads TGTGCCAGCAACCCGGACAGGGTGGGCACTGAAGCTTTCTTT. It yields the protein CASNPDRVGTEAFF. The chain couples TRBV6-1 to TRBJ1-1, with 8 nucleotides matching TRBD1. Germline CDR1 and CDR2: MNHNS and SASEGT. After removal of 7 bases from V and 4 bases from J, the junction contained 8 bases not matched to a gene. This CDR3 is built from 14 residues.

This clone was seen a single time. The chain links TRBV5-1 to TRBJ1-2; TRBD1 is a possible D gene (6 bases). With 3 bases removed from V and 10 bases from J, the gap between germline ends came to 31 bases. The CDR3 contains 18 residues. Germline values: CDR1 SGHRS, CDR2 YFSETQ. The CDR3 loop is CASSSGDIFIRPLWDYTF. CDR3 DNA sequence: TGCGCCAGCAGCTCCGGGGACATTTTCATACGGCCGCTGTGGGACTACACCTTC.

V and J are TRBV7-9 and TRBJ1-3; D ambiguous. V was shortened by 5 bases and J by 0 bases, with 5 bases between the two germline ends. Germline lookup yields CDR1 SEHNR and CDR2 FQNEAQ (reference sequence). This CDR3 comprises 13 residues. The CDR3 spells CASSPNSGNTIYF. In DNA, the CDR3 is TGTGCCAGCAGCCCAAACTCTGGAAACACCATATATTTT. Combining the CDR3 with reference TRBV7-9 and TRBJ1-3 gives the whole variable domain DTGVSQNPRHKITKRGQNVTFRCDPISEHNRLYWYRQTLGQGPEFLTYFQNEAQLEKSRLLSDRFSAERPKGSFSTLEIQRTEQGDSAMYLCASSPNSGNTIYFGEGSWLTVV.

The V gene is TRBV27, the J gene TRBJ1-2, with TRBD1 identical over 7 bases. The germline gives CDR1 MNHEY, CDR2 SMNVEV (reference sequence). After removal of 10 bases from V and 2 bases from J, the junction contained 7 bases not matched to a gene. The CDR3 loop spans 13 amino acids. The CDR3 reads CATRQGTNYGYTF. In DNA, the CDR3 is TGTGCCACACGACAGGGTACCAACTATGGCTACACCTTC.

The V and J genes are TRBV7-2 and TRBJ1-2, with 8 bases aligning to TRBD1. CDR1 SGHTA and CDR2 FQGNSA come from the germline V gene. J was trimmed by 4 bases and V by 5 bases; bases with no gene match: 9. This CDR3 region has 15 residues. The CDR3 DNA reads TGTGCCAGCAGCCCTAGCGCAGGGGGCTTCTATGGCTACACCTTC. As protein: CASSPSAGGFYGYTF.

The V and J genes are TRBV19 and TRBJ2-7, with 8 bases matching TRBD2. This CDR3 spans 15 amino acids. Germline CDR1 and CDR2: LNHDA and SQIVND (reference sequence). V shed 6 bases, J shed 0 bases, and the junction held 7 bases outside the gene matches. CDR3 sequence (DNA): TGTGCCAGTAGAAGAGCGGGAGACCTCTCCTACGAGCAGTACTTC. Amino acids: CASRRAGDLSYEQYF.

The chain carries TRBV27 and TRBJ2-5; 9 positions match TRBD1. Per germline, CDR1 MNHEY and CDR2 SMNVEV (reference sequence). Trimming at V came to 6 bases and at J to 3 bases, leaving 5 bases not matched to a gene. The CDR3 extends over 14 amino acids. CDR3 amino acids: CASSRDRAKETQYF. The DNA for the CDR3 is TGTGCCAGCAGCCGGGACAGGGCAAAAGAGACCCAGTACTTC.

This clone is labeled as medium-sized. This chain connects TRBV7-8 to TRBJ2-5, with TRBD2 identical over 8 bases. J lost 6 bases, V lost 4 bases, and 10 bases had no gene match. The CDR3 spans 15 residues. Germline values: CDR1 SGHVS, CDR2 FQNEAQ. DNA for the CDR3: TGTGCCAGCAGCTCGTCAGCGGGAGTGGGAAAGACCCAGTACTTC. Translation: CASSSSAGVGKTQYF.

The CDR3 is CANTPGGSWEQYF. Here the CDR3 DNA reads TGCGCCAACACCCCAGGGGGGTCGTGGGAGCAGTACTTC. The chain has TRBV23-1 and TRBJ2-7; D possibly corresponds to TRBD1 (7 bases). TRBV23-1 is noted as an ORF with a role that remains uncertain. The CDR3 is 13 residues long. V lost 10 bases and J 7 bases, leaving 20 bases between the germline ends.

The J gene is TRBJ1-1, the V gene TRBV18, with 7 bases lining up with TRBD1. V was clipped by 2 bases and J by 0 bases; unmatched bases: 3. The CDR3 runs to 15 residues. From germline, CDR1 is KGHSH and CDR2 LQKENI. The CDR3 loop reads CASSPWTGLNTEAFF. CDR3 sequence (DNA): TGTGCCAGCTCACCATGGACAGGCCTGAACACTGAAGCTTTCTTT.

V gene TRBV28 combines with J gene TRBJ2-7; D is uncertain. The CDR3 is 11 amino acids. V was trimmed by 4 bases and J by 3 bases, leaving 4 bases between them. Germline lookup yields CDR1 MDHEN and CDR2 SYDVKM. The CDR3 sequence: CASSSHYEQYF. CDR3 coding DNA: TGTGCCAGCAGTTCCCACTACGAGCAGTACTTC.

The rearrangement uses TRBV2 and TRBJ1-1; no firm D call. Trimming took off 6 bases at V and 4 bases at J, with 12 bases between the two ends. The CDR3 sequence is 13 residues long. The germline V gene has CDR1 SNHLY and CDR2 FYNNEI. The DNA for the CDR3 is TGTGCCAGCAGCGTCGGAGAGGCCACTGAAGCTTTCTTT. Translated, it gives CASSVGEATEAFF. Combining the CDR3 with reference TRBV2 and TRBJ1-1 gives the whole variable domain EPEVTQTPSHQVTQMGQEVILRCVPISNHLYFYWYRQILGQKVEFLVSFYNNEISEKSEIFDDQFSVERPDGSNFTLKIRSTKLEDSAMYFCASSVGEATEAFFGQGTRLTVV.

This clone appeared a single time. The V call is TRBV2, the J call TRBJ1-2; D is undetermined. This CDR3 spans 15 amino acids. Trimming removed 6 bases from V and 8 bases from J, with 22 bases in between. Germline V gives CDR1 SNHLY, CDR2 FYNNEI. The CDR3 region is CASRERSGWGGGYTF. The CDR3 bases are TGTGCCAGCAGAGAGAGAAGTGGGTGGGGAGGCGGCTACACCTTC.

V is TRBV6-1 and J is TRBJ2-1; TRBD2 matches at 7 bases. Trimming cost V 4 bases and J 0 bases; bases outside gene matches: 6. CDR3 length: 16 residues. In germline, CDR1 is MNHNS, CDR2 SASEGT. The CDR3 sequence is CASSGTSVSSYNEQFF. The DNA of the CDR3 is TGTGCCAGCAGTGGCACTAGCGTGAGCTCCTACAATGAGCAGTTCTTC.

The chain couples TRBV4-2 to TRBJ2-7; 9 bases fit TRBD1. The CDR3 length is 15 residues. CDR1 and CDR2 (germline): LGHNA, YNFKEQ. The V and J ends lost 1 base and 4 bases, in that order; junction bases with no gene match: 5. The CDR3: CASSQGTGARYEQYF. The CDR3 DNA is TGTGCCAGCAGCCAAGGGACAGGGGCTCGGTACGAGCAGTACTTC.

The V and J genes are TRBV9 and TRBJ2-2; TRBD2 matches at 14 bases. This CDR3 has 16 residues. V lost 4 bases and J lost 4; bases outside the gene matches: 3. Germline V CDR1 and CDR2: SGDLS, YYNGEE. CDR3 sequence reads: CASSPGLAGGTGELFF. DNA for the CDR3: TGTGCCAGCAGCCCTGGACTAGCGGGGGGCACCGGGGAGCTGTTTTTT.

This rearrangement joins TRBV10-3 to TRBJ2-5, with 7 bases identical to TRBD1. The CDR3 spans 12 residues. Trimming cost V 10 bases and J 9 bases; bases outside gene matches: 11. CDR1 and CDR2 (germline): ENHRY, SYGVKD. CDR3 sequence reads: CATCPGGGAQYF. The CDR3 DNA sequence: TGTGCCACCTGCCCAGGGGGTGGGGCCCAGTACTTC.